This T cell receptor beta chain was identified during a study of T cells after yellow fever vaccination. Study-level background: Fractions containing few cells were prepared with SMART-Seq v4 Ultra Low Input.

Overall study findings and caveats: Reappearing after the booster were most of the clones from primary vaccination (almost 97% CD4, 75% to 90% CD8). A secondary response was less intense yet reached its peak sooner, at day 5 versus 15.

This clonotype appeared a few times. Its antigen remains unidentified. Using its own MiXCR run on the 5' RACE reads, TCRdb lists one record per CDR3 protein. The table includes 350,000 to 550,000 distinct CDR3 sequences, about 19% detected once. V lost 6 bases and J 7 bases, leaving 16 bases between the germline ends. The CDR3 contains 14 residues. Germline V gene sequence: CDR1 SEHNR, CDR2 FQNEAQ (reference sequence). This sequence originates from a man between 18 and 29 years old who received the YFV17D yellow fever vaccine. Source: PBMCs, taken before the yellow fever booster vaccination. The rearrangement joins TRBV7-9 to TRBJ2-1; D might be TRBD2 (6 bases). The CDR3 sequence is CASSSRDFVNEQFF. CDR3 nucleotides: TGTGCCAGCAGTTCACGGGACTTCGTTAATGAGCAGTTCTTC. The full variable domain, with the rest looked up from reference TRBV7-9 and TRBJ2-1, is DTGVSQNPRHKITKRGQNVTFRCDPISEHNRLYWYRQTLGQGPEFLTYFQNEAQLEKSRLLSDRFSAERPKGSFSTLEIQRTEQGDSAMYLCASSSRDFVNEQFFGPGTRLTVL.